The 12 T cell receptor beta chains listed next were all sequenced from one sample in a study of control samples from healthy donors and cancer patients. The data were produced by immunoSEQ multiplex PCR, yet TCRdb's version contains in-frame clones alone and is incomplete. The data show more than 100,000 clones, with 90% seen just once and almost 2.5% held by the top ten. Sequenced material: blood. Receptor source: a man aged 18 to 30 in good health.

The rearrangement joins TRBV10-2 to TRBJ2-7; D remains ambiguous. There are 17 residues in the CDR3. Germline V gives CDR1 WSHSY, CDR2 SAAADI. V was shortened by 7 bases and J by 4 bases, with 26 bases between the two germline ends. This CDR3 reads CASTDRAHYLRSYEQYV. The CDR3 bases are TGCGCCAGCACGGACCGGGCCCACTACCTTAGATCGTACGAGCAGTACGTC.

The chain links TRBV6-6 to TRBJ1-2, with TRBD1 matching over 9 bases. The J segment lost 5 bases and the V segment lost 5 bases, leaving 3 bases of the junction unmatched. The CDR3 runs to 13 residues. Germline assignment: CDR1 MNHNY and CDR2 SVGAGI (reference sequence). CDR3 nucleotides: TGTGCCAGCAGTGGGACAGGGCCGTATGGCTACACCTTC. Protein: CASSGTGPYGYTF.

The chain couples TRBV6-5 to TRBJ1-5; D gene uncertain. From germline, CDR1 is MNHEY and CDR2 SVGAGI. This CDR3 is 13 amino acids long. V was trimmed by 4 bases and J by 4 bases, leaving 8 bases between them. The CDR3 sequence: CASSSWVNQPQHF. CDR3 DNA: TGTGCCAGCAGTTCTTGGGTTAATCAGCCCCAGCATTTT.

The chain carries TRBV19 and TRBJ2-2; D is ambiguous. This CDR3 region has 17 residues. From germline, CDR1 is LNHDA and CDR2 SQIVND (reference sequence). With 4 bases removed from V and 5 bases from J, the gap between germline ends came to 20 bases. In DNA form, the CDR3 reads TGTGCCAGTAGTAACCCGGACCTGCTACGAGGAACCGGGGAGCTGTTTTTT. Translating gives CASSNPDLLRGTGELFF.

The chain has TRBV29-1 and TRBJ2-1, with D possibly matching TRBD2 (6 bases). CDR3 length: 14 amino acids. Trimming left V 5 bases short and J 1 base short, with 12 bases between. Germline V gene lookup returns CDR1 SQVTM and CDR2 ANQGSEA. CDR3 sequence: CSVSQGGSYNEQFF. CDR3 bases: TGCAGCGTTTCCCAGGGAGGATCCTACAATGAGCAGTTCTTC.

The rearrangement links TRBV14 to TRBJ1-1; no reliable D call. CDR3 length equals 13 residues. Germline CDR1 is SGHDN and CDR2 is FVKESK. V lost 1 base and J lost 8, with 11 bases in between. DNA of the CDR3: TGTGCCAGCAGCCAAGTATCCCCCGGGGAAGCTTTCTTT. It translates to CASSQVSPGEAFF.

For the CDR3, the DNA is TGTGCCAGCAGCGTAGGGACAGGCGGAAATTCACCCCTCCACTTT. Amino acids: CASSVGTGGNSPLHF. The rearrangement joins TRBV9 to TRBJ1-6; TRBD1 matches 7 bases. V lost 0 bases, J lost 7 bases, and 4 bases stayed unmatched. Germline CDR1 SGDLS, CDR2 YYNGEE. This CDR3 is built from 15 residues. The complete variable domain, with remaining parts taken from reference TRBV9 and TRBJ1-6, reads DSGVTQTPKHLITATGQRVTLRCSPRSGDLSVYWYQQSLDQGLQFLIQYYNGEERAKGNILERFSAQQFPDLHSELNLSSLELGDSALYFCASSVGTGGNSPLHFGNGTRLTVT.

The table lists this clone with a count of one. The chain is built from TRBV11-2 and TRBJ1-1, with 8 bases identical to TRBD1. This CDR3 has 16 amino acids. Germline CDR1 and CDR2: SGHAT and FQNNGV. The junction had 9 bases not matched to a gene; V was cut back by 1 base and J by 5 bases. In DNA, the CDR3 is TGTGCCAGCAGCTTAGTCTCAGGGGGCGGGAGTACTGAAGCTTTCTTT. It yields the protein CASSLVSGGGSTEAFF.

The V and J genes are TRBV5-1 and TRBJ2-2; no clear D. There are 12 residues in the CDR3. V was clipped by 0 bases and J by 6 bases, with 3 bases between them. Germline CDR1 SGHRS, CDR2 YFSETQ. As DNA, the CDR3 is TGCGCCAGCAGCTTGGGGGCCGGGGAGCTGTTTTTT. Its protein product is CASSLGAGELFF.

The rearrangement links TRBV24-1 to TRBJ2-5; tentatively, D is TRBD2 (6 bases). The CDR3 sequence is 16 residues long. V shed 4 bases and J shed 4 bases, with 18 bases lying between them. The germline V gene encodes CDR1 KGHDR and CDR2 SFDVKD. The CDR3 bases are TGTGCCACCAGTGACCGTCTAGCGTCTGGGGTAGAGACCCAGTACTTC. Residues: CATSDRLASGVETQYF.

V is TRBV10-3 and J is TRBJ1-3; D not resolved. Trimming stripped 6 bases from V and 2 bases from J, with 17 bases between. This CDR3 has 16 amino acids. CDR1 and CDR2 from the germline V gene are ENHRY and SYGVKD. The CDR3 is CAIRDGDGRTGNTIYF. The CDR3 nucleotides read TGTGCCATCAGAGACGGAGATGGCCGGACTGGAAACACCATATATTTT.

The V and J genes are TRBV11-2 and TRBJ2-5, with a possible D match to TRBD2 (6 bases). Germline V CDR1 and CDR2: SGHAT, FQNNGV. This CDR3 is built from 16 residues. Trimming stripped 5 bases from V and 5 bases from J, with 21 bases between. Here the CDR3 reads CASSPRGLSAGETQYF. In DNA, the CDR3 is TGTGCCAGCAGCCCACGTGGACTCTCTGCGGGGGAGACCCAGTACTTC.